The 21 T cell receptor beta chains below were found in one sample sequenced in a study of CD4 T cells in relation to SARS-CoV-2 and coronaviruses. The unexposed donors gave CD4+ T cells in about 2011-2019, prior to COVID-19. Profiled with immunoSEQ multiplex PCR; TCRdb holds only in-frame clones, not every one. Of tens of thousands of clones listed, more than 80% are singletons. Sequencing input: memory CD4+ T cells from PBMCs. These receptor sequences come from a human donor in good health.

The chain employs TRBV5-1 and TRBJ1-1; TRBD1 agrees at 7 bases. After removal of 6 bases from V and 1 base from J, the junction contained 9 bases not matched to a gene. The CDR3 sequence is 15 residues long. The germline gives CDR1 SGHRS, CDR2 YFSETQ. CDR3 bases: TGCGCCAGCACGAGGGACAGCAATTCGAACACTGAAGCTTTCTTT. Protein sequence: CASTRDSNSNTEAFF. Variable domain in full (rest from reference TRBV5-1 and TRBJ1-1): KAGVTQTPRYLIKTRGQQVTLSCSPISGHRSVSWYQQTPGQGLQFLFEYFSETQRNKGNFPGRFSGRQFSNSRSEMNVSTLELGDSALYLCASTRDSNSNTEAFFGQGTRLTVV.

The J gene is TRBJ2-5, the V gene TRBV5-1, with D uncertain. The CDR3 length is 11 residues. Between the trimmed V and J ends, which lost 4 bases and 1 base, there was a span of 2 bases. CDR1 and CDR2 (germline): SGHRS, YFSETQ. CDR3 region: CASSIQETQYF. CDR3 coding DNA: TGCGCCAGCAGCATCCAAGAGACCCAGTACTTC.

The chain joins TRBV3-1 (or the pseudogene TRBV3-2) to TRBJ2-7; TRBD2 matches at 9 bases. The CDR3 runs 15 residues. J was trimmed by 6 bases and V by 8 bases; bases with no gene match: 14. Per the germline V gene, CDR1 is LGHDT and CDR2 is YNNKEL (reference sequence). The CDR3 DNA follows: TGTGCCAGCGATTCTGGCGCGGGAGGGGGTTCCGAGCAGTACTTC. This codes for CASDSGAGGGSEQYF.

By share of the sample, this clone is medium-sized. The chain couples TRBV27 to TRBJ2-7; D gene uncertain. This CDR3 is 16 amino acids long. From germline, CDR1 is MNHEY and CDR2 SMNVEV (reference sequence). With 2 bases removed from V and 0 bases from J, the gap between germline ends came to 14 bases. The CDR3, as DNA: TGTGCCAGCAGTTTAGGGTCGATTAGCTTCTCCTACGAGCAGTACTTC. It codes for CASSLGSISFSYEQYF.

The chain employs TRBV9 and TRBJ2-1, with 8 positions matching TRBD2. The CDR3 is made up of 14 amino acids. The V gene's germline CDR1 is SGDLS and CDR2 YYNGEE. V dropped 4 bases and J dropped 9; count of bases not matched to a gene: 9. The CDR3 DNA reads as TGTGCCAGCAGCCCCGAAGGGACTAGGGTTGAGCAGTTCTTC. This codes for CASSPEGTRVEQFF.

This clone is a singleton in its sample. The chain couples TRBV9 to TRBJ1-5, with D unclear. Germline V gene sequence: CDR1 SGDLS, CDR2 YYNGEE. V lost 0 bases to trimming and J lost 11 bases, with 12 bases between them. The CDR3 sequence is 13 residues long. The CDR3 sequence is CASSVDDGEAQHF. The CDR3 nucleotides are TGTGCCAGCAGCGTAGATGACGGCGAAGCCCAGCATTTT. The full variable domain, completed using reference TRBV9 and TRBJ1-5, is DSGVTQTPKHLITATGQRVTLRCSPRSGDLSVYWYQQSLDQGLQFLIQYYNGEERAKGNILERFSAQQFPDLHSELNLSSLELGDSALYFCASSVDDGEAQHFGDGTRLSIL.

V gene TRBV27 combines with J gene TRBJ2-1, with D possibly TRBD2 on 5 matching bases. The CDR3 spans 15 residues. The V and J ends lost 3 bases and 4 bases respectively, with 13 bases between them. Germline lookup yields CDR1 MNHEY and CDR2 SMNVEV (reference sequence). CDR3 protein: CASSLVPSRYNEQFF. Here the CDR3 DNA reads TGTGCCAGCAGTTTGGTGCCTAGCAGATACAATGAGCAGTTCTTC.

The chain employs TRBV5-1 and TRBJ2-5; the D gene could be TRBD1 or TRBD2 (5 bases each). V was cut by 4 bases and J by 5 bases, with 15 bases left in between. CDR1 and CDR2 from the germline V gene are SGHRS and YFSETQ. The CDR3 contains 14 residues. For the CDR3, the DNA is TGCGCCAGCAGCCGGGACCCAGGGTTGGAGACCCAGTACTTC. Protein sequence: CASSRDPGLETQYF.

The V and J genes are TRBV11-1 and TRBJ1-1; D is unclear. This CDR3 is 15 amino acids long. CDR1 SGHAT and CDR2 FQDESV come from the germline V gene (reference sequence). V was clipped by 7 bases and J by 4 bases, with 19 bases between them. The CDR3 region is CASTPPTGVGTEAFF. The CDR3 DNA is TGTGCCAGCACCCCCCCAACCGGGGTGGGCACTGAAGCTTTCTTT.

This rearrangement joins TRBV30 to TRBJ1-2; a weak D match, TRBD1 (6 bases). The CDR3 extends over 13 amino acids. Germline V gene data show CDR1 as GTSNPN and CDR2 as SVGIG (reference sequence). Deletions cut 0 bases from V and 3 bases from J, with 8 bases between. The CDR3 sequence is CAWSVYRDYGYTF. In DNA, the CDR3 is TGTGCCTGGAGTGTCTACAGGGACTATGGCTACACCTTC.

The CDR3 DNA sequence: TGTGCCAGCAGCTTAGTCTGGGGGGTTGGCGGGGAGCTGTTTTTT. Residues: CASSLVWGVGGELFF. The V call is TRBV7-2, the J call TRBJ2-2, with a tentative D call TRBD2 (6 bases). The CDR3 loop spans 15 amino acids. The V gene lost 1 base and the J gene lost 7 bases, with 13 bases spanning the gap. From germline, CDR1 is SGHTA and CDR2 FQGNSA.

Notes on this clone: Other DNA sequences in the sample encode the same CDR3. V usage is TRBV5-1 and J usage is TRBJ2-5; D is unclear. Trimming removed 5 bases from V and 0 bases from J, with 5 bases in between. Looked up from germline, CDR1 is SGHRS and CDR2 is YFSETQ. The CDR3 loop spans 12 amino acids. This CDR3 is CASSLNQETQYF. In nucleotides, the CDR3 is TGCGCCAGCAGTCTGAACCAAGAGACCCAGTACTTC.

The CDR3, as DNA: TGTGCCAGCAGCCTCCGGGCCCCAATTGGGGAGACCCAGTACTTC. It specifies CASSLRAPIGETQYF. The chain couples TRBV3-1 (or the pseudogene TRBV3-2) to TRBJ2-5; D gene uncertain. Germline values: CDR1 LGHDT, CDR2 YNNKEL (reference sequence). The CDR3 runs 15 residues. With 4 bases removed from V and 5 bases from J, the gap between germline ends came to 17 bases.

The genes are TRBV2 and TRBJ2-1; TRBD2 aligns across 7 bases. The CDR3 is 18 residues long. Unmatched junction bases numbered 17, after V lost 1 base and J lost 8 bases. Germline lookup yields CDR1 SNHLY and CDR2 FYNNEI. As DNA, the CDR3 is TGTGCCAGCAGTGAAGGGGCGCGGCCAGAGCGGGAAGTAGATGAGCAGTTCTTC. Amino acid sequence: CASSEGARPEREVDEQFF.

This chain uses TRBV10-1 with TRBJ1-2; D remains unclear. The CDR3 has 13 amino acids. V was pared by 3 bases and J by 2 bases, with 7 bases between. Germline V gene data show CDR1 as WNHNN and CDR2 as SYGVQD (reference sequence). Here the CDR3 DNA reads TGCGCCAGCAGTGATCGCCAAAACTATGGCTACACCTTC. It is translated as CASSDRQNYGYTF.

This chain connects TRBV5-1 to TRBJ2-7; 8 nucleotides align to TRBD2. CDR1 and CDR2 (germline): SGHRS, YFSETQ. With 4 bases clipped from V and 5 bases from J, the junction kept 14 bases outside the gene matches. The CDR3 runs to 16 residues. The CDR3 DNA sequence: TGCGCCAGCAGCCGGGGCGGGAGCGGGAGAAGCAACGAGCAGTACTTC. Its translation: CASSRGGSGRSNEQYF.

This rearrangement joins TRBV25-1 to TRBJ2-3; 8 nucleotides match TRBD2. J gave up 5 bases and V 6 bases, and 7 bases lay outside the gene matches. CDR1 and CDR2 (germline): MGHDK, SYGVNS. CDR3 size: 14 residues. This CDR3 is CASSKDSGRDTQYF. DNA for the CDR3: TGTGCCAGCAGCAAAGACAGCGGGAGAGATACGCAGTATTTT. Based on the CDR3 plus reference TRBV25-1 and TRBJ2-3, the full variable domain is EADIYQTPRYLVIGTGKKITLECSQTMGHDKMYWYQQDPGMELHLIHYSYGVNSTEKGDLSSESTVSRIRTEHFPLTLESARPSHTSQYLCASSKDSGRDTQYFGPGTRLTVL.

CDR3 in DNA: TGCGCCAGCAGCCGGACGGGCGAGGAGACCCAGTACTTC. The encoded protein is CASSRTGEETQYF. The chain is built from TRBV5-1 and TRBJ2-5; D not resolved. V gave up 4 bases and J gave up 5 bases, with 12 bases separating them. CDR3 size: 13 residues. Germline assignment: CDR1 SGHRS and CDR2 YFSETQ.

The rearrangement links TRBV28 to TRBJ2-7; 10 bases agree with TRBD2. This CDR3 spans 15 amino acids. Germline values: CDR1 MDHEN, CDR2 SYDVKM. Unmatched junction bases numbered 9, after V lost 6 bases and J lost 4 bases. This chain's CDR3 is CASSPTGLAEYEQYF. CDR3 coding DNA: TGTGCCAGCAGCCCTACCGGACTAGCGGAATACGAGCAGTACTTC.

This chain connects TRBV7-9 to TRBJ2-7; TRBD1 matches 11 bases. V was clipped by 4 bases and J by 3 bases; unmatched bases: 2. The CDR3 runs 14 residues. Germline CDR1 SEHNR, CDR2 FQNEAQ (reference sequence). CDR3 bases: TGTGCCAGCAGCTGGACAGGGGGCGGCTACGAGCAGTACTTC. Residues: CASSWTGGGYEQYF.

The chain is built from TRBV5-1 and TRBJ2-7, with 13 bases that match TRBD2. In germline, CDR1 is SGHRS, CDR2 YFSETQ. The CDR3 has 15 amino acids. V shed 6 bases and J 2 bases; nucleotides not matched to a gene: 5. CDR3 nucleotides: TGCGCCAGCACCGGGACTAGCGGGAACCCCTACGAGCAGTACTTC. Translating it yields CASTGTSGNPYEQYF.